This T cell receptor (beta chain) came from a study of tumor-infiltrating lymphocytes in primary liver carcinoma. Across the study: Subjects consisted of male and female patients aged 30 to 69 years.

This clonotype is a singleton in its sample. Because the CDR3 is missing its conserved closing phenylalanine or tryptophan, this is likely a read error. They got blood RNA out of unsorted whole blood and also pulled out germline DNA. The CDR3 is 13 amino acids. Per germline, CDR1 SGHNT and CDR2 YYREEE (reference sequence). Trimming took off 4 bases at V and 1 base at J, with 8 bases between the two ends. Total RNA (around 500 ng) served as template for TCR beta cDNA synthesis primed by a constant-region primer. Libraries for TCR beta were built through three nested multiplex PCR rounds, which together made up a slightly modified ARM-PCR procedure. TRBV1-TRBV30 forward and Cbeta reverse primers drove the first two approximately 11-cycle rounds. TCRdb re-derived calls from the multiplex PCR reads in MiXCR, one entry per CDR3 protein. The repertoire includes 300,000 to 350,000 distinct CDR3 sequences, about two thirds of them detected once, and roughly 6% sits in the top ten.

This clonotype was sampled from a man aged 40-50 years with primary liver carcinoma and hepatitis B virus infection. This sequence joins TRBV5-4 and TRBJ2-5; D is possibly TRBD1 (5 bases). Sequencing was performed on peripheral blood. This CDR3 reads CASSLQVQETQYL. DNA for the CDR3: TGTGCCAGCAGCCTACAGGTCCAAGAGACCCAGTACTTA.